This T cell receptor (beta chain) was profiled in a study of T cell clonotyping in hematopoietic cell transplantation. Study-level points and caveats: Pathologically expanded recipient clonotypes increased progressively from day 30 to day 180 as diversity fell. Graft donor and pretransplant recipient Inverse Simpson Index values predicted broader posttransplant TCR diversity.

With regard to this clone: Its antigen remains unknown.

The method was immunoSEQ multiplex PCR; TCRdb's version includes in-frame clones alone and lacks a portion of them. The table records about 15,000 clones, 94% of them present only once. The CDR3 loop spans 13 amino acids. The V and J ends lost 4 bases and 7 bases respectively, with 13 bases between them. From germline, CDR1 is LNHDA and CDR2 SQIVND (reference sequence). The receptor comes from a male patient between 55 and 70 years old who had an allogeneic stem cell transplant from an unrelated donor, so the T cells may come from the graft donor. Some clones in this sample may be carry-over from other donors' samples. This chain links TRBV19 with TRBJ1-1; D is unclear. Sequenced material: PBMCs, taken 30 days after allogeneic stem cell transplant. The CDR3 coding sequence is TGTGCCAGTAGTAAAACACGCGGTTATGAAGCTTTCTTT. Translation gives CASSKTRGYEAFF.